This TCR beta chain was sequenced during a study of blood T cell repertoires in COVID-19. Looking at the study overall: The United States, Italy and Spain were the sources of the acute and convalescent COVID-19 samples. From T cells, B-cell-depleted T cells, or PBMCs came the material, which was cDNA or gDNA.

TCRdb keeps only in-frame clones here, not all; method: immunoSEQ multiplex PCR. Here the sample spans 80,000 to 100,000 clones, under 85% being singletons. The CDR3 sequence is 15 residues long. The ends were cut back, 2 bases at V and 0 bases at J, with 8 bases in the middle. Per germline, CDR1 MNHEY and CDR2 SVGEGT. The clonotype originates from a man between 65 and 79 years old with acute or convalescent COVID-19. Material for sequencing was peripheral blood. The chain combines TRBV6-2 or TRBV6-3 with TRBJ1-3; D is unresolved. CDR3 in amino acids: CASSYAADSGNTIYF. Here the CDR3 DNA reads TGTGCCAGCAGTTACGCCGCGGACTCTGGAAACACCATATATTTT.